This TCR beta chain is from a study of cytotoxic CD8 clonotypes in ibrutinib-treated CLL. Study-level information: For this cohort, patients were approximately ten relapsed/refractory and 15 treatment-naive, while 17 were IGHV unmutated.

TCRdb keeps only in-frame clones here, not all; method: immunoSEQ multiplex PCR. Of approximately 320,000 clones in the sample, roughly 70% were seen once. The length of the CDR3 is 14 residues. Remarks on this clone: Its antigen is not known.

Broader study findings: Few clonotypes were public, and these shrank or held steady under treatment. Baseline clonality, above age-matched healthy donor levels, tracked circulating CD8+ T-cell counts.

The clonotype was recovered from a human donor with chronic lymphocytic leukemia. Sequencing used PBMCs, obtained after 36 months of ibrutinib treatment. The J gene is TRBJ1-2, the V gene TRBV1; the table gives TRBD1 as D, unverified against the DNA. TRBV1 is tagged as a pseudogene. CDR3 sequence (DNA): TGCACCAGCAGCTGGCAGACACCTTTCTATGGCTACACCTTC. Translated, it gives CTSSWQTPFYGYTF.